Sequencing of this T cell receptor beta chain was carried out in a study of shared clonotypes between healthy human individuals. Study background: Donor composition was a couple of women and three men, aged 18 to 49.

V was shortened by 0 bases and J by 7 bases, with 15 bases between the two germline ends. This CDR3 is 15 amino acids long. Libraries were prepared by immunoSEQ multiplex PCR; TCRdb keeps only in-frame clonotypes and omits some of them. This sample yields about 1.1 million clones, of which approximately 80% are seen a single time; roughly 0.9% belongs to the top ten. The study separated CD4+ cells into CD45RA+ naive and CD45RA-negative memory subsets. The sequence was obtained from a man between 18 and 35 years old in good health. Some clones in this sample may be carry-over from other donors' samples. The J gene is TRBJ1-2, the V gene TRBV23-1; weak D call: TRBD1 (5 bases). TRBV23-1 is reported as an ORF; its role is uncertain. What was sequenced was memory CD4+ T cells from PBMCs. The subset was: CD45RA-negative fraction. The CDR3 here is CASSQSRQGWVGYTF. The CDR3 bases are TGCGCCAGCAGTCAATCGCGGCAGGGTTGGGTTGGCTACACCTTC.